This T cell receptor beta chain was retrieved from a study of CD8 T cells in ankylosing spondylitis. This clonotype was picked up many times. Its specificity is not known. CDR1 is MNHEY, CDR2 SVGEGT, per germline. This CDR3 region has 16 residues. With V trimmed by 8 bases and J by 7 bases, 19 bases remained unmatched. Study results and limitations: With a CD8+ phenotype, disease-linked clones were relatively rare in peripheral blood.

TCRdb reanalysed the 5' RACE reads using MiXCR and keeps one entry per CDR3 protein. The repertoire holds roughly 240,000 distinct CDR3 sequences, with less than 9.5% as singletons. The chain links TRBV6-2 or TRBV6-3 to TRBJ2-7; 8 bases match TRBD1. Source material: blood, either unsorted or a sorted T cell fraction (not recorded which). The receptor's source is a female donor with ankylosing spondylitis or in good health (not recorded which). CDR3 in amino acids: CASSERQGLPPGEQYF. DNA for the CDR3: TGTGCCAGCTCAGAGAGACAGGGGCTACCTCCGGGGGAGCAGTACTTC.